The subject of this entry is one T cell receptor (beta chain). No antigen is known for it. Profiling relied on immunoSEQ multiplex PCR, and the TCRdb table lists in-frame clones only, not all of them. The sample lists 95,000 to 150,000 clones, 85% to 95% occurring once. The sample originates from a study of T cell responses to AZD1222 COVID-19 vaccine. J lost 7 bases, V lost 4 bases, and 9 bases had no gene match. Germline values: CDR1 MDHEN, CDR2 SYDVKM. The CDR3 has 16 residues. Notes on the study in general: Females outnumbered males among donors, who were mostly white British; clonal diversity was possibly underestimated.

The source material was peripheral blood, sampled 28 days after the second AZD1222 dose. This TCR derives from an adult who received the AZD1222 COVID-19 vaccine. This chain uses TRBV28 with TRBJ1-5, with 11 positions matching TRBD1. The CDR3 sequence: CASSYHPGQGGQPQHF. CDR3 nucleotides: TGTGCCAGCAGTTATCATCCGGGACAGGGGGGACAGCCCCAGCATTTT.